This TCR beta chain was sequenced during a study of cytomegalovirus exposure and HLA in healthy donors. Using immunoSEQ multiplex PCR, the repertoire was profiled, and TCRdb retains in-frame clones only, with some absent. Of approximately 200,000 clones detected, 88% appear once; the ten largest clones hold approximately 2.9%. Between the trimmed V and J ends, which lost 1 base and 2 bases, there was a span of 20 bases. The germline V gene has CDR1 LGHNA and CDR2 YNFKEQ. The CDR3 runs 18 residues. The rearrangement links TRBV4-2 to TRBJ2-5; D is perhaps TRBD1 (5 bases). This receptor was identified in a young woman in good health and CMV-seronegative. The specimen was PBMCs. Here the CDR3 reads CASSQGGFGQYLQETQYF. CDR3 sequence (DNA): TGTGCCAGCAGCCAAGGGGGCTTTGGTCAGTACCTGCAAGAGACCCAGTACTTC.